This TCR beta chain emerged from a study of blood T cell repertoires in COVID-19. At the level of the study: Collection of acute and convalescent COVID-19 samples took place in the United States, Italy and Spain. In each case, the material was cDNA or gDNA derived from T cells, B-cell-depleted T cells, or PBMCs.

The germline gives CDR1 MNHEY, CDR2 SMNVEV (reference sequence). This CDR3 has 17 amino acids. Unmatched junction bases numbered 12, after V lost 6 bases and J lost 1 base. The Seattle patients, enrolled during active infection, were followed longitudinally. Per the study methods: Reference gene primer amplification gave nucleated cell count estimates. Repertoires were generated with immunoSEQ multiplex PCR, while TCRdb's copy carries only in-frame clones and drops some. The V and J calls and clone size were taken over from that table, and D and trimming were inferred from the DNA. The sample shows fewer than 200,000 clones, around 83% of them seen only once.

Sequenced input: peripheral blood. The sequence was collected from a woman in her 70s with COVID-19, enrolled during active disease. V and J are TRBV27 and TRBJ2-1; TRBD2 matches 7 bases. The CDR3 bases are TGTGCCAGCAGCGTCGGATGGGGGGGAAAGTCCTACAATGAGCAGTTCTTC. This gives the protein CASSVGWGGKSYNEQFF.